A selection of T cell receptor beta chains follows, all from one sample in a study of human T cells and chemical hapten exposure. In TCRdb, the RACE reads were re-called with MiXCR into one record per CDR3 protein. The data show around 360,000 distinct CDR3 sequences, just under 6.5% seen once. The source material was whole blood, sampled in connection with sensitization to the hapten diphenylcyclopropenone (DPC). These receptors all come from a woman aged 18-29 years with alopecia areata. Some clones in this sample may be carry-over from other donors' samples. Both conserved end residues are part of each CDR3. D genes are given only for firm matches. Expanded clones get a size class; other rows say once, few or many, or leave the size out.

j_gene	d_gene	abundance	v_gene	CDR3aa	CDR3nt
TRBJ1-5	TRBD1	NA	TRBV20-1	CSARKGTEYNQPQHF	TGCAGTGCTAGAAAGGGGACAGAGTACAATCAGCCCCAGCATTTT
TRBJ2-4	TRBD2	NA	TRBV7-9	CASTGGQAPNIQYF	TGTGCCAGCACGGGGGGGCAGGCCCCAAACATTCAGTACTTC
TRBJ2-2	TRBD1	NA	TRBV19	CASSMGPTGVANTGELFF	TGTGCCAGTAGTATGGGGCCGACAGGGGTGGCGAACACCGGGGAGCTGTTTTTT
TRBJ1-2	NA	many	TRBV7-2	CASSSRASSLYGYTF	TGTGCCAGCAGCTCCCGGGCCTCATCCCTTTATGGCTACACCTTC
TRBJ1-5	TRBD1	many	TRBV4-3	CASSPDRDSNQPQHF	TGCGCCAGCAGTCCCGACAGGGATAGCAATCAGCCCCAGCATTTT
TRBJ1-1	TRBD1	many	TRBV27	CASSPGTGKTEAFF	TGTGCCAGCAGTCCGGGGACAGGGAAGACTGAAGCTTTCTTT
TRBJ1-6	NA	many	TRBV7-2	CASSKNHSPLHF	TGTGCCAGCAGCAAAAACCATTCACCCCTCCACTTT
TRBJ2-1	TRBD2	NA	TRBV29-1	CSVARLAGANEQFF	TGCAGCGTTGCAAGACTAGCGGGTGCCAATGAGCAGTTCTTC
TRBJ2-7	NA	NA	TRBV6-5	CASSYSGGAPYEQYF	TGTGCCAGCAGTTACTCAGGAGGGGCCCCCTACGAGCAGTACTTC
TRBJ1-1	NA	many	TRBV20-1	CSARGQGRFEEAFF	TGCAGTGCTAGAGGGCAGGGCCGGTTTGAGGAAGCTTTCTTT
TRBJ1-2	NA	NA	TRBV20-1	CSALLGMNYGYTF	TGCAGTGCTCTGCTAGGGATGAACTATGGCTACACCTTC
TRBJ1-2	NA	many	TRBV5-6	CASSSVGAEVTYGYTF	TGTGCCAGCAGCTCGGTGGGGGCCGAGGTTACCTATGGCTACACCTTC
TRBJ1-4	NA	NA	TRBV28	CASKIPGGANEKLFF	TGTGCCAGCAAAATACCCGGGGGGGCTAATGAAAAACTGTTTTTT
TRBJ1-2	NA	NA	TRBV7-7	CVVGSPGYTF	TGTGTCGTGGGCAGCCCTGGCTACACCTTC
TRBJ2-3	TRBD2	many	TRBV7-2	CASSLAGGADTQYF	TGTGCCAGCAGCCTAGCGGGGGGTGCAGATACGCAGTATTTT
TRBJ2-2	NA	many	TRBV5-1	CASSLVGYTGELFF	TGCGCCAGCAGCTTAGTCGGCTACACCGGGGAGCTGTTTTTT
TRBJ1-6	NA	few	TRBV20-1	CSARAGVGNSPLHF	TGCAGTGCTAGGGCAGGGGTTGGGAATTCACCCCTCCACTTT
TRBJ1-5	NA	few	TRBV6-2/TRBV6-3	CASTGTSRNQPQHF	TGTGCCAGCACAGGGACCTCCCGCAATCAGCCCCAGCATTTT
TRBJ2-3	NA	many	TRBV6-2/TRBV6-3	CASSYSKGRSDTDTQYF	TGTGCCAGCAGTTACTCGAAAGGACGGTCCGACACAGATACGCAGTATTTT
TRBJ2-5	NA	few	TRBV27	CASSSASLRPTQYF	TGTGCCAGCAGTTCCGCGTCATTAAGACCGACCCAGTACTTC
TRBJ2-7	NA	many	TRBV29-1	CSVEGQGFNEQYF	TGCAGCGTTGAAGGTCAGGGATTCAACGAGCAGTACTTC
TRBJ2-1	NA	few	TRBV20-1	CSASKGLPSYNEQFF	TGCAGTGCTAGTAAAGGCCTCCCGTCTTACAATGAGCAGTTCTTC
TRBJ2-5	NA	few	TRBV11-2	CASSLGLEVLQETQYF	TGTGCCAGCAGCTTAGGGCTAGAAGTCCTACAAGAGACCCAGTACTTC
TRBJ2-1	TRBD2	few	TRBV12-3/TRBV12-4	CASSLKSGGANEQFF	TGTGCCAGCAGTTTAAAGAGCGGGGGGGCCAATGAGCAGTTCTTC